This T cell receptor beta chain was identified in a study of blood T cell repertoires in COVID-19. This clone was observed a handful of times. The assay was immunoSEQ multiplex PCR, and TCRdb's table has in-frame clones only and misses some. Seen here are 160,000 or so clones, over 75% observed once, and the top ten hold 6%. Germline V CDR1 and CDR2: SGDLS, YYNGEE. This CDR3 region has 14 residues. V lost 4 bases and J lost 2, with 12 bases in between. The receptor's source is a man in his forties who had recovered from COVID-19. Sequenced material: PBMCs or T cells enriched from blood (not recorded which). The chain recombines TRBV9 with TRBJ1-2; a weak D match, TRBD1 (6 bases). The CDR3: CASSHTTGNYGYTF. DNA for the CDR3: TGTGCCAGCAGCCACACGACAGGAAACTATGGCTACACCTTC.